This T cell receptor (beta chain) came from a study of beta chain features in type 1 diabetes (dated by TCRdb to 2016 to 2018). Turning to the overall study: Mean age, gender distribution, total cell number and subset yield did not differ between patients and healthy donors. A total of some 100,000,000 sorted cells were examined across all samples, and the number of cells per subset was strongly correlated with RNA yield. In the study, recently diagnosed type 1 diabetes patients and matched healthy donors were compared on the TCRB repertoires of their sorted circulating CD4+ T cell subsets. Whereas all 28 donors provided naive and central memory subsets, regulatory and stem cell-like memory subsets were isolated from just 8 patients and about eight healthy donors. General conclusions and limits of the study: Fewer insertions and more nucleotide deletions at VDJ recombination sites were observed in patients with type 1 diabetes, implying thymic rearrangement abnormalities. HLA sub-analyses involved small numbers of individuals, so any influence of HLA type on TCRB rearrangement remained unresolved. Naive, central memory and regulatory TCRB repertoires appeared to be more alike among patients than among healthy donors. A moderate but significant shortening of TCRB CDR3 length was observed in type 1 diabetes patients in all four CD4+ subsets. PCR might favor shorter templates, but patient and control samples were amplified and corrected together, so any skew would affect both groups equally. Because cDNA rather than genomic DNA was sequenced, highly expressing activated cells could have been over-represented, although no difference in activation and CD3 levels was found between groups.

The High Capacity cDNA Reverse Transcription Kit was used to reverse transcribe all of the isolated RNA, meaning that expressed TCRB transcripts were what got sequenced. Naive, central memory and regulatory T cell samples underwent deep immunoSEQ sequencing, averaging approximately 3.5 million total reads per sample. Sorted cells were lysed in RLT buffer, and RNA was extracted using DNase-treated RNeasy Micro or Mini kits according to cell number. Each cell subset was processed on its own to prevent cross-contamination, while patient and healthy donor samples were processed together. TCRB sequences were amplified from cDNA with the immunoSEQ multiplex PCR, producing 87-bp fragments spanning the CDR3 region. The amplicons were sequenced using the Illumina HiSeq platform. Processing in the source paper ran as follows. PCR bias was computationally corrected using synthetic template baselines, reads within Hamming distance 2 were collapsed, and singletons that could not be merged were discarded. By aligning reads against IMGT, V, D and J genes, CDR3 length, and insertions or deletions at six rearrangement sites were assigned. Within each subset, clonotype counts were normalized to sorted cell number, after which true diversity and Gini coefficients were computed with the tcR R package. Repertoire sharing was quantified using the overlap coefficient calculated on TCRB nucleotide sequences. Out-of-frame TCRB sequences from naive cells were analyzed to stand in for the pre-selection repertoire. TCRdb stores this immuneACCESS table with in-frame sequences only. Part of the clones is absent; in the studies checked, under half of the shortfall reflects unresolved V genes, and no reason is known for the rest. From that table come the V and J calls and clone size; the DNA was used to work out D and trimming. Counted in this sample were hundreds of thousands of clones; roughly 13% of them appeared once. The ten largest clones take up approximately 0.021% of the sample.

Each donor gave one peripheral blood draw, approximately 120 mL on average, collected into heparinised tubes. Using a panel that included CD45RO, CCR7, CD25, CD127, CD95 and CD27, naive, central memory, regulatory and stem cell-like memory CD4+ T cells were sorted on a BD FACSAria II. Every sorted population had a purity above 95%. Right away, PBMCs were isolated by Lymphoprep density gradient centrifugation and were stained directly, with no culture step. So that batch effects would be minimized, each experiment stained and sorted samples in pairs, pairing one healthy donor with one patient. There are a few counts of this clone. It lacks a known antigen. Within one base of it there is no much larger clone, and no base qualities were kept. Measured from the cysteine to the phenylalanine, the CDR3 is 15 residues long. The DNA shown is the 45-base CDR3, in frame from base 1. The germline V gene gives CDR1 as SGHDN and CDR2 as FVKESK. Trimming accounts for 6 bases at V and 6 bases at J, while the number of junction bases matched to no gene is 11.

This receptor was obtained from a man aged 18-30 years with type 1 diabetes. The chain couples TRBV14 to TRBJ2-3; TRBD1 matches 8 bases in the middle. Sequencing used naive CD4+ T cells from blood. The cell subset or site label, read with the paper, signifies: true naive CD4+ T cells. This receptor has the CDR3 CASSPTGAFGDTQYF. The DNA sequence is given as TGTGCCAGCAGTCCGACAGGGGCTTTCGGGGATACGCAGTATTTT.